The 24 T cell receptor beta chains given below trace back to one sample, sequenced in a study of T cells after yellow fever vaccination. MiXCR, run by TCRdb on the 5' RACE reads, gives a single entry per CDR3 protein. The table has 300,000 to 400,000 distinct CDR3 sequences, roughly 4% seen once. The material sequenced was PBMCs, taken 5 days after the yellow fever booster vaccination. The receptor source for this set is a man aged 18 to 35 who received the YFV17D yellow fever vaccine.

This clonotype was observed many times. The chain links TRBV14 to TRBJ1-2; D uncertain. Between the trimmed V and J ends, which lost 1 base and 0 bases, there was a span of 3 bases. CDR3 length: 13 amino acids. Germline assignment: CDR1 SGHDN and CDR2 FVKESK. The DNA of the CDR3 is TGTGCCAGCAGCCAAGGGGCTAACTATGGCTACACCTTC. Protein product: CASSQGANYGYTF.

This clonotype was picked up many times. V gene TRBV12-3 or TRBV12-4 combines with J gene TRBJ1-2; possibly TRBD1 for D (6 bases). Trimming took 7 bases from V and 4 from J, leaving 22 bases between them. This CDR3 comprises 16 residues. The CDR3 is CASKRTGGVDGYGYTF. The CDR3 DNA reads TGTGCCAGCAAGCGTACCGGGGGCGTGGATGGCTATGGCTACACCTTC.

This chain links TRBV7-2 with TRBJ2-2; 8 nucleotides match TRBD2. CDR1 and CDR2 (germline): SGHTA, FQGNSA. The CDR3 extends over 14 amino acids. Germline trimming cut 3 bases from V and 15 bases from J; bases unmatched to any gene: 12. The CDR3 protein is CASSLAGGPPLMFF. CDR3 nucleotide sequence: TGTGCCAGCAGCTTGGCGGGGGGCCCCCCTTTGATGTTTTTT.

This clonotype was observed many times. The rearrangement links TRBV11-3 to TRBJ2-1; tentatively, D is TRBD2 (7 bases). The V end lost 5 bases, the J end lost 5 bases, and 19 bases lay between the germline ends. This CDR3 is built from 16 residues. Looked up from germline, CDR1 is SGHNT and CDR2 is YENEEA. The CDR3 loop reads CASSLGGGGSHNEQFF. The CDR3, as DNA: TGTGCCAGCAGCCTTGGGGGGGGCGGGAGTCACAATGAGCAGTTCTTC.

CDR3 protein: CASKDRYQTDTQYF. The CDR3, as DNA: TGCGCCAGCAAAGACCGTTACCAGACAGATACGCAGTATTTT. The chain combines TRBV5-1 with TRBJ2-3; D not resolved. V was pared by 6 bases and J by 3 bases, with 14 bases between. Germline CDR1 reads SGHRS; CDR2 reads YFSETQ. The CDR3 loop spans 14 amino acids.

The table lists this clonotype with many counts. The chain employs TRBV6-2 or TRBV6-3 and TRBJ2-2; TRBD2 matches 8 bases. Germline loops: CDR1 MNHEY, CDR2 SVGEGT. V gave up 6 bases and J gave up 1 base; unmatched junction bases: 4. The CDR3 totals 15 residues. The CDR3 is CASSSRGGNTGELFF. CDR3 DNA sequence: TGTGCCAGCAGCTCCCGGGGGGGGAACACCGGGGAGCTGTTTTTT.

This clonotype was recorded a few times. The rearrangement links TRBV7-7 to TRBJ1-1; D is undetermined. V lost 4 bases and J lost 4, with 10 bases in between. Germline V lookup: CDR1 SSHAT, CDR2 FNYEAQ (reference sequence). The CDR3 spans 13 residues. In DNA, the CDR3 is TGTGCCAGCAGCTCCGAGCGGGGCACTGAAGCTTTCTTT. It yields the protein CASSSERGTEAFF.

The chain uses TRBV3-1 and TRBJ1-2; D is undetermined. The CDR3 consists of 13 residues. Trimming cost V 1 base and J 5 bases, with 8 bases left between them. Germline V lookup: CDR1 LGHDT, CDR2 YNNKEL (reference sequence). CDR3 in amino acids: CASSQGRAYGYTF. The DNA for the CDR3 is TGTGCCAGCAGCCAAGGGAGGGCTTATGGCTACACCTTC.

V gene TRBV4-2 combines with J gene TRBJ2-3; D remains ambiguous. The V gene's germline CDR1 is LGHNA and CDR2 YNFKEQ. The CDR3 is 13 amino acids. Trimming shortened V by 0 bases and J by 7 bases, and 8 bases separated the two germline ends. The DNA for the CDR3 is TGTGCCAGCAGCCAAGAACGTCCCTATACGCAGTATTTT. This encodes CASSQERPYTQYF.

This clonotype was counted a few times. V and J are TRBV3-1 and TRBJ1-2, with D perhaps TRBD1 (6 bases). V was pared by 1 base and J by 6 bases, with 12 bases between. This CDR3 contains 14 residues. Germline V gene lookup returns CDR1 LGHDT and CDR2 YNNKEL (reference sequence). In nucleotides, the CDR3 is TGTGCCAGCAGCCAAGGACAGGCCTGGGATGGCTACACCTTC. Amino acids: CASSQGQAWDGYTF. The whole variable domain, remainder taken from reference TRBV3-1 and TRBJ1-2, is DTAVSQTPKYLVTQMGNDKSIKCEQNLGHDTMYWYKQDSKKFLKIMFSYNNKELIINETVPNRFSPKSPDKAHLNLHINSLELGDSAVYFCASSQGQAWDGYTFGSGTRLTVV.

This clonotype was found a few times. The chain combines TRBV11-2 with TRBJ2-3; 7 bases map to TRBD1. The CDR3 contains 16 residues. Germline values: CDR1 SGHAT, CDR2 FQNNGV. V trimming: 5 bases; J trimming: 4 bases; junction bases outside the gene matches: 12. CDR3 protein: CASSRLKNDRADTQYF. CDR3 bases: TGTGCCAGCAGCCGTCTTAAGAATGACAGGGCAGATACGCAGTATTTT.

This clonotype showed up many times. Here the CDR3 reads CSAWRTGQETQYF. CDR3 coding DNA: TGCAGTGCATGGAGGACAGGCCAAGAGACCCAGTACTTC. V usage is TRBV20-1 and J usage is TRBJ2-5, with 7 bases matching TRBD1. The CDR3 has 13 residues. V lost 6 bases, J lost 1 base, and 5 bases stayed unmatched. Per the germline V gene, CDR1 is DFQATT and CDR2 is SNEGSKA (reference sequence).

This clonotype was recorded a few times. This rearrangement joins TRBV30 to TRBJ1-1, with unresolved D. Trimming removed 5 bases from V and 4 bases from J, with 11 bases in between. Germline V CDR1 and CDR2: GTSNPN, SVGIG (reference sequence). The CDR3 runs to 12 residues. The CDR3 nucleotides read TGTGCCTGGCTCCGGGGAGTCACTGAAGCTTTCTTT. It yields the protein CAWLRGVTEAFF. The full variable domain, rest sourced from reference TRBV30 and TRBJ1-1, is SQTIHQWPATLVQPVGSPLSLECTVEGTSNPNLYWYRQAAGRGLQLLFYSVGIGQISSEVPQNLSASRPQDRQFILSSKKLLLSDSGFYLCAWLRGVTEAFFGQGTRLTVV.

This clonotype came up a few times. CDR3 sequence (DNA): TGTGCCAGCAGCCCTACCCCTAATTCACCCCTCCACTTT. Its protein is CASSPTPNSPLHF. This rearrangement joins TRBV7-2 to TRBJ1-6, with D unclear. This CDR3 spans 13 amino acids. Trimming took off 5 bases at V and 6 bases at J, with 8 bases between the two ends. Germline V lookup: CDR1 SGHTA, CDR2 FQGNSA.

The chain has TRBV7-8 and TRBJ2-5; 10 bases map to TRBD2. CDR3 length: 16 amino acids. The V gene's germline CDR1 is SGHVS and CDR2 FQNEAQ. V was clipped by 5 bases and J by 5 bases; unmatched bases: 11. CDR3 nucleotides: TGTGCCAGCAGCCGCTCTAGCGGGGGACCCTCGGAGACCCAGTACTTC. Amino acid sequence: CASSRSSGGPSETQYF.

The table lists this clonotype with many counts. CDR3 in DNA: TGCGCCAGCAGCTTGTACACTCAAGAGACCCAGTACTTC. This codes for CASSLYTQETQYF. The chain joins TRBV5-1 to TRBJ2-5; the D is unclear. V was cut by 1 base and J by 2 bases, with 6 bases left in between. CDR3 length: 13 residues. Germline CDR1 and CDR2: SGHRS and YFSETQ.

Many counts were recorded for this clonotype. The rearrangement uses TRBV20-1 and TRBJ2-7, with a tentative D call TRBD1 (6 bases). V shed 5 bases and J shed 0 bases, with 17 bases lying between them. CDR1 and CDR2 (germline): DFQATT, SNEGSKA (reference sequence). The CDR3 is made up of 15 amino acids. CDR3 nucleotides: TGCAGTGCTTCCCCCGGGACAAGGAGCTCCTACGAGCAGTACGTC. Its protein product is CSASPGTRSSYEQYV.

This clonotype was observed a handful of times. The CDR3 here is CASSLKTFGYGYTF. CDR3 nucleotides: TGTGCCAGCAGCTTAAAGACATTCGGCTATGGCTACACCTTC. The rearrangement joins TRBV7-8 to TRBJ1-2; D gene ambiguous. Per the germline V gene, CDR1 is SGHVS and CDR2 is FQNEAQ. Trimming took 2 bases from V and 4 from J, leaving 11 bases between them. CDR3 length equals 14 residues.

The sample holds a few counts of this clonotype. The chain employs TRBV7-9 and TRBJ1-1, with 9 bases that match TRBD1. Germline V lookup: CDR1 SEHNR, CDR2 FQNEAQ (reference sequence). The V gene end was trimmed by 4 bases and the J gene end by 3 bases; junction bases not matched to a gene: 6. The CDR3 totals 15 residues. The CDR3, as DNA: TGTGCCAGCAGCTCGGACAGGGGCGGGCACACTGAAGCTTTCTTT. It is translated as CASSSDRGGHTEAFF.

The V and J genes are TRBV9 and TRBJ2-6; 7 nucleotides align to TRBD1. Trimming at V came to 2 bases and at J to 0 bases, leaving 2 bases not matched to a gene. Germline V lookup: CDR1 SGDLS, CDR2 YYNGEE. The CDR3 consists of 16 residues. CDR3 in DNA: TGTGCCAGCAGCGTGACAGGGAGCTCTGGGGCCAACGTCCTGACTTTC. This sequence encodes CASSVTGSSGANVLTF.

There are a few counts of this clonotype. The rearrangement joins TRBV2 to TRBJ2-1; the D gene is possibly TRBD2 (6 bases). Per the germline V gene, CDR1 is SNHLY and CDR2 is FYNNEI. This CDR3 region has 14 residues. V dropped 7 bases and J dropped 10 bases, with 20 bases sitting between them. The CDR3 loop reads CASTQYWDSREQFF. The DNA of the CDR3 is TGTGCCAGCACCCAATATTGGGACTCAAGAGAGCAGTTCTTC. The whole variable domain, filled in from reference TRBV2 and TRBJ2-1, reads EPEVTQTPSHQVTQMGQEVILRCVPISNHLYFYWYRQILGQKVEFLVSFYNNEISEKSEIFDDQFSVERPDGSNFTLKIRSTKLEDSAMYFCASTQYWDSREQFFGPGTRLTVL.

This clonotype was counted at least ten times. This chain connects TRBV15 to TRBJ2-1, with 9 bases lining up with TRBD2. Germline CDR1 reads LNHNV; CDR2 reads YYDKDF (reference sequence). The ends lost 5 bases at V and 5 bases at J; junction bases unmatched: 4. This CDR3 has 14 amino acids. The DNA for the CDR3 is TGTGCCACCAGCTTAGCGGGGGTGAACAATGAGCAGTTCTTC. The encoded protein is CATSLAGVNNEQFF.

This clonotype was seen only a few times. The chain uses TRBV15 and TRBJ1-2; D is undetermined. CDR1 and CDR2 from the germline V gene are LNHNV and YYDKDF (reference sequence). The CDR3 is 12 residues long. The V end lost 5 bases, the J end lost 2 bases, and 6 bases lay between the germline ends. In nucleotides, the CDR3 is TGTGCCACCAGCCTGGAAAACTATGGCTACACCTTC. Translation: CATSLENYGYTF.

This clonotype occurred many times. This chain links TRBV10-3 with TRBJ2-1; D is ambiguous. The CDR3 covers 16 residues. Deletions cut 0 bases from V and 9 bases from J, with 18 bases between. The germline V gene encodes CDR1 ENHRY and CDR2 SYGVKD. The CDR3 coding sequence is TGTGCCATCAGTGAGTCTGGAACAGATGGCTTCTTTGAGCAGTTCTTC. Its protein product is CAISESGTDGFFEQFF.